This T cell receptor beta chain originates from a study of shared clonotypes between healthy human individuals. General study findings and limits: Deeper or shallower sequencing was expected to change how clonotypes are shared among donors.

Naivety among CD8 cells was defined by CD45RO negativity and positive CCR7 selection, thereby excluding terminally differentiated effector memory CD45RA+ cells. HIV-negative, healthy adults without recent acute infections or vaccinations were the donors. Only in-frame clones appear in the TCRdb table, and some are missing; sequencing was by immunoSEQ multiplex PCR. The table shows about 1.9 million clones, with just under 95% occurring only once. A word on this clone: Antigen unknown.

V dropped 5 bases and J dropped 4 bases, with 5 bases sitting between them. The CDR3 spans 10 residues. Germline CDR1 reads SQVTM; CDR2 reads ANQGSEA. This receptor was taken from a man between 18 and 29 years old in good health. Some clones in this sample may be carry-over from other donors' samples. V is TRBV29-1 and J is TRBJ1-1; D unresolved. Sequences were obtained from naive CD8+ T cells from PBMCs. DNA of the CDR3: TGCAGCGTTTTAAGCACTGAAGCTTTCTTT. As protein: CSVLSTEAFF.